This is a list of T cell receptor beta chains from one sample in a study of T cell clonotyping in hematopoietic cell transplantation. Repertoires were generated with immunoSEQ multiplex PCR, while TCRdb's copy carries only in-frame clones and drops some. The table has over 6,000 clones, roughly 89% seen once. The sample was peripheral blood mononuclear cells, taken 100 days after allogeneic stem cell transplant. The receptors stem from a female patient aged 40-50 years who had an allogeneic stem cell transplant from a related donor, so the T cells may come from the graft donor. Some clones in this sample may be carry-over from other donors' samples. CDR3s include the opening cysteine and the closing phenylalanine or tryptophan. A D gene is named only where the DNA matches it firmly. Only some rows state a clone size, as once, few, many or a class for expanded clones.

TGTGCCAGCAGCCTGGGAAACACAGGGGGCGTTCACTTGTTT	CASSLGNTGGVHLF	TRBV27	TRBJ1-1	TRBD1	few
TGTGCCAGCAGTCCGAAAGCGGAGGCCTCCTACAATGAGCAGTTCTTC	CASSPKAEASYNEQFF	TRBV21-1	TRBJ2-1	-	-
TGTGCCAGCAGTTCCCTGGGGGGCGCCAATCAGCCCCAGCATTTT	CASSSLGGANQPQHF	TRBV27	TRBJ1-5	-	-
TGTGCCAGCAGTTTAGGGACTAGCGGGAGTGGCGAGCAGTACTTC	CASSLGTSGSGEQYF	TRBV27	TRBJ2-7	TRBD2	-
TGTGCCACCAGCAGAGACTCACCTTGGAGCTCCTACAATGAGCAGTTCTTC	CATSRDSPWSSYNEQFF	TRBV15	TRBJ2-1	-	once
TGTGCCAGCACACATTATCCGGGACAGACCGGGGAGCTGTTTTTT	CASTHYPGQTGELFF	TRBV6-1	TRBJ2-2	TRBD1	-
TGTGCCAGCAGCTTTGGGGTGAGCTCCTACAATGAGCAGTTCTTC	CASSFGVSSYNEQFF	TRBV7-8	TRBJ2-1	-	-
TGTGCCAGTAGTATAGATAACCAAGGGGGGGCCTACGAGCAGTACTTC	CASSIDNQGGAYEQYF	TRBV19	TRBJ2-7	-	-
TGCGCCAGCAGCCAAGTACCCCCGGGACAGCTGAATGGCTACACCTTC	CASSQVPPGQLNGYTF	TRBV4-3	TRBJ1-2	TRBD1	few
TGTGCCAGCAGCTTGGAGGCGGGGAGCTGGTTCTTC	CASSLEAGSWFF	TRBV5-4	TRBJ2-1	-	-
TGCAGCGCCCTGACAGGGAATGAAAAACTGTTTTTT	CSALTGNEKLFF	TRBV29-1	TRBJ1-4	TRBD1	-
TGTGCCTGGAGTATAGGACAGAACTATGGCTACACCTTC	CAWSIGQNYGYTF	TRBV30	TRBJ1-2	-	-
TGTGCCATCTCTCAGGGTTTTGAGGGCTCCTACGAGCAGTACTTC	CAISQGFEGSYEQYF	TRBV6-1	TRBJ2-7	-	-
TGTGCCAGCAGCCCCCGAGCCCGAGGGGTGGGCTACACCTTC	CASSPRARGVGYTF	TRBV7-9	TRBJ1-2	-	once
TGTGCCAGCAGTCCAATACTAGCGGGAGGCGAGCAGTACTTC	CASSPILAGGEQYF	TRBV27	TRBJ2-7	TRBD2	-